These T cell receptor beta chains were read from a single sample in a study of T cell responses to AZD1222 COVID-19 vaccine. Using immunoSEQ multiplex PCR, the repertoire was profiled, and TCRdb retains in-frame clones only, with some absent. The top ten clones hold roughly a fifth of a sample with tens of thousands of clones, more than 80% of them seen once. This sample comprised peripheral blood, obtained on day 0 of MenACWY control vaccination. The receptors derive from an adult in good health. The CDR3 runs from the conserved cysteine through the conserved F or W. Each record gives: V gene, J gene, clone size, D gene, CDR3 DNA, CDR3 protein. D genes are given only for firm matches. Clone size appears in some rows only: once, few, many, or a class for an expanded clone.

TRBV18	TRBJ2-5	.	.	TGTGCCAGCTCACCTACCCAGGGGATTTTAGGGGAGACCCAGTACTTC	CASSPTQGILGETQYF
TRBV19	TRBJ2-1	.	.	TGTGCCAGTAGTATAGTAAGGGGGTTGGGGGATGAGCAGTTCTTC	CASSIVRGLGDEQFF
TRBV7-6	TRBJ1-3	.	.	TGTGCCAGCAGCAAATCAGGGGCACTGGCTGGAAACACCATATATTTT	CASSKSGALAGNTIYF
TRBV7-9	TRBJ2-3	.	TRBD2	TGTGCCAGCAGCTTAACCAATAGCGGGAGGTTCACAGATACGCAGTATTTT	CASSLTNSGRFTDTQYF
TRBV5-6	TRBJ2-1	many	TRBD2	TGTGCCAGCAGCTGGGGAGGACTAGCAGCCTCCTACAATGAGCAGTTCTTC	CASSWGGLAASYNEQFF
TRBV21-1	TRBJ2-7	.	.	TGTGCCAGCAGCAATGGAACTAGCGGGTCCTACGAGCAGTACTTC	CASSNGTSGSYEQYF
TRBV2	TRBJ2-7	.	TRBD1	TGTGCCAGCAAGGTACAGGGGTACTCCTACGAGCAGTACTTC	CASKVQGYSYEQYF
TRBV27	TRBJ1-2	.	.	TGTGCCAGCAGTTTATTCGGGGGCGGGGATGGCTACACCTTC	CASSLFGGGDGYTF
TRBV5-4	TRBJ1-4	.	.	TGTGCCACCAGTCCGGGGGGGGTTATGACTAATGAAAAACTGTTTTTT	CATSPGGVMTNEKLFF
TRBV25-1	TRBJ2-7	.	.	TGTGCCAGCATGCGGGACAGCTACGAGCAGTACTTC	CASMRDSYEQYF
TRBV5-1	TRBJ2-7	once	TRBD1	TGCGCCAGCAGCTTAACAGGGGGATTGAACGAGCAGTACTTC	CASSLTGGLNEQYF
TRBV5-4	TRBJ2-6	few	.	TGTGCCAGCAGCTTGGCCTCTCCGAAAACCAACGTCCTGACTTTC	CASSLASPKTNVLTF
TRBV27	TRBJ1-1	.	TRBD1	TGTGCCAGCAGTGCGACAGGGGGTCAGGCGGCTTTCTTT	CASSATGGQAAFF
TRBV13	TRBJ2-3	.	TRBD2	TGTGCCAGCAGCTCCGGGACTAGCGGGAGGGCCGGAGATACGCAGTATTTT	CASSSGTSGRAGDTQYF
TRBV6-1	TRBJ1-1	.	.	TGTGCCAGCAGTGAAGCGCTGGGGGTGGGCACTGAAGCTTTCTTT	CASSEALGVGTEAFF
TRBV5-8	TRBJ2-3	.	TRBD2	TGTGCCAGCAGCTTGGTTTCGGGACTAACAGATACGCAGTATTTT	CASSLVSGLTDTQYF
TRBV7-6	TRBJ1-1	once	TRBD1	TGTGCCAGCAGCTTTCAAACAGGGGGACTGAACACTGAAGCTTTCTTT	CASSFQTGGLNTEAFF
TRBV5-1	TRBJ2-1	.	.	TGCGCCAGCAGCCCGCCGGGACTGCCGAGCTCCTACAATGAGCAGTTCTTC	CASSPPGLPSSYNEQFF
TRBV10-3	TRBJ2-3	.	.	TGTGCCATCAGTGTGGCAGCTAGCACAGATACGCAGTATTTT	CAISVAASTDTQYF
TRBV14	TRBJ2-5	.	TRBD2	TGTGCCAGCAGCCAACCGGGGGGGAGCGGGAGGAGGGCTCTAGAGACCCAGTACTTC	CASSQPGGSGRRALETQYF
TRBV4-1	TRBJ2-1	.	.	TGCGCCAGCAGCCAAGAGGGGCCAGGGGATTACAATGAGCAGTTCTTC	CASSQEGPGDYNEQFF
TRBV21-1	TRBJ1-1	few	.	.	CASSNTTAEGGYPCGEAFF
TRBV4-1	TRBJ1-2	.	.	TGCGCCAGCAGCCAAGATGCCGAGGGAAACTATGGCTACACCTTC	CASSQDAEGNYGYTF
TRBV24-1	TRBJ2-3	.	.	TGTGCCACCAGTACCTTTGGGAGCACAGATACGCAGTATTTT	CATSTFGSTDTQYF
TRBV15	TRBJ2-5	.	TRBD1	TGTGCCACCAGGGCCTTGACAGGGGTGGTTGAGACCCAGTACTTC	CATRALTGVVETQYF
TRBV7-2	TRBJ1-1	.	TRBD1	TGTGCCAGCAGCCAGGACAGGGCCAGCACTGAAGCTTTCTTT	CASSQDRASTEAFF
TRBV2	TRBJ2-7	.	TRBD2	TGTGCCAGCAGTACTAGCGGGACCTACGAGCAGTACTTC	CASSTSGTYEQYF
TRBV6-5	TRBJ2-2	.	.	TGTGCCAGCAGTTACTGGACAGACGGGGAGCTGTTTTTT	CASSYWTDGELFF
TRBV28	TRBJ2-7	.	TRBD2	TGTGCCAGCAGACGACTAGCGGGAGGTTTTTCCGAGCAGTACTTC	CASRRLAGGFSEQYF